This T cell receptor beta chain was retrieved from a study of OX40 agonist ivuxolimab in advanced cancers. Study-level information: Head and neck, renal cell, melanoma or hepatocellular carcinoma were the cancers that dose-escalation patients had. Three individuals attained partial responses, comprising one hepatocellular carcinoma case and two cutaneous melanoma cases.

V was trimmed by 2 bases and J by 6 bases, leaving 3 bases between them. This CDR3 has 11 amino acids. Looked up from germline, CDR1 is SGHVS and CDR2 is FQNEAQ. Profiled with immunoSEQ multiplex PCR; TCRdb holds only in-frame clones, not every one. The sample includes some 80,000 clones, roughly 83% of them seen just once. Patients had blood sampled at baseline and again on cycle 4 day 1 and cycle 7 day 1. The source is an adult with an advanced solid tumor such as melanoma, head and neck, liver or kidney cancer. V and J are TRBV7-8 and TRBJ2-3, with D unclear. The input for sequencing was CD4+ or CD8+ T cells sorted from blood, taken in a trial of the OX40 agonist ivuxolimab. The CDR3 coding sequence is TGTGCCAGCAGCTTATCCGATACGCAGTATTTT. Translation gives CASSLSDTQYF.